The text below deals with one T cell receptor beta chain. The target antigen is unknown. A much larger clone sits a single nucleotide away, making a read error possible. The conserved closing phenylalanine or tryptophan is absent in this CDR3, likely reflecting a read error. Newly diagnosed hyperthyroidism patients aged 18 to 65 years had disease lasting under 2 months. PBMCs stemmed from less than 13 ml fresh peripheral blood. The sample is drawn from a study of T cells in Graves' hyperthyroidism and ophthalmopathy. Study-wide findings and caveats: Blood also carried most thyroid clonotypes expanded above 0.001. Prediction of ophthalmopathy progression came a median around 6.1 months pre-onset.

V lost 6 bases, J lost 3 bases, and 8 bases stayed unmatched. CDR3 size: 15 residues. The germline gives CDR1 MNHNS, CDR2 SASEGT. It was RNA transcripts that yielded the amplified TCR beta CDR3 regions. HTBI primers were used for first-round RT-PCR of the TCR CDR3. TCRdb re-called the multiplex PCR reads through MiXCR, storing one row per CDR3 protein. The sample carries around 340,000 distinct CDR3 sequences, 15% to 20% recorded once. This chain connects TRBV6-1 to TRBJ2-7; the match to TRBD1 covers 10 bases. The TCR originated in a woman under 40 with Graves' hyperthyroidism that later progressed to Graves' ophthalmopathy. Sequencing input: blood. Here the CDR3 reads CASSGVTGGSYEQYL. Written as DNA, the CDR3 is TGTGCCAGCAGCGGAGTGACAGGGGGCAGCTACGAGCAGTACCTC.